These 24 T cell receptor beta chains were sequenced from one sample in a study of blood T cell repertoires in COVID-19. TCRdb's table, derived via immunoSEQ multiplex PCR, lists solely in-frame clones and lacks some. The sample lists approximately 94,000 clones, more than 75% occurring once. Sequenced sample: peripheral blood. The receptor set was obtained from a human donor in a cohort sampled during active COVID-19.

V gene TRBV4-1 combines with J gene TRBJ1-2, with unresolved D. This CDR3 has 14 residues. Germline V lookup: CDR1 MGHRA, CDR2 YSYEKL. Trimming left V 1 base short and J 8 bases short, with 14 bases between. The CDR3 here is CASSQGPGLEGYTF. The CDR3 coding sequence is TGCGCCAGCAGCCAAGGTCCAGGACTAGAGGGCTACACCTTC.

This chain joins TRBV13 and TRBJ1-1; maybe TRBD1 (6 bases). The V end was cut by 0 bases, the J end by 2 bases, with 16 bases between. This CDR3 region has 17 residues. The V gene's germline CDR1 is PRHDT and CDR2 FYEKMQ (reference sequence). The CDR3 DNA reads TGTGCCAGCAGCTTAGGCGGTTCCGGGGGGGCTAACACTGAAGCTTTCTTT. Translation: CASSLGGSGGANTEAFF.

The count of this clone is one. V gene TRBV18 combines with J gene TRBJ2-1; possibly TRBD2 for D (5 bases). In germline, CDR1 is KGHSH, CDR2 LQKENI. This CDR3 comprises 13 residues. The V and J ends lost 0 bases and 9 bases respectively, with 9 bases between them. The CDR3 loop is CASSPPLAGEQFF. CDR3 nucleotide sequence: TGTGCCAGCTCACCACCCCTAGCTGGTGAGCAGTTCTTC.

This clone was counted between two and nine times. This rearrangement joins TRBV20-1 to TRBJ1-5; 7 positions agree with TRBD1. Germline-derived CDR1 and CDR2 are DFQATT and SNEGSKA (reference sequence). This CDR3 has 13 amino acids. V lost 3 bases to trimming and J lost 9 bases; unmatched junction nucleotides: 8. CDR3 DNA sequence: TGCAGTGCTAGTCCCTGGACAGGAGGGCCCCAGCATTTT. It translates to CSASPWTGGPQHF.

This chain connects TRBV29-1 to TRBJ1-2; no firm D call. Germline values: CDR1 SQVTM, CDR2 ANQGSEA. V shed 4 bases and J shed 0 bases, with 6 bases lying between them. The CDR3 sequence is 12 residues long. CDR3 sequence (DNA): TGCAGCGTTGGTCCAGCTAACTATGGCTACACCTTC. Translation: CSVGPANYGYTF.

V usage is TRBV27 and J usage is TRBJ1-2; weak D call: TRBD1 (5 bases). The CDR3 covers 14 residues. Trimming took off 3 bases at V and 0 bases at J, with 8 bases between the two ends. CDR1 and CDR2 from the germline V gene are MNHEY and SMNVEV (reference sequence). The DNA for the CDR3 is TGTGCCAGCAGTTTCGGCAGGGCTAACTATGGCTACACCTTC. Protein sequence: CASSFGRANYGYTF.

The V call is TRBV27, the J call TRBJ2-7; 8 bases line up with TRBD2. The V and J ends lost 6 bases and 1 base, in that order; junction bases with no gene match: 8. Looked up from germline, CDR1 is MNHEY and CDR2 is SMNVEV (reference sequence). This CDR3 is 15 amino acids long. The DNA for the CDR3 is TGTGCCAGCAGCCAACCGGGACTAGAGTCCTACGAGCAGTACTTC. Translating it yields CASSQPGLESYEQYF.

This rearrangement joins TRBV7-9 to TRBJ2-4; no firm D call. Germline CDR1 SEHNR, CDR2 FQNEAQ (reference sequence). This CDR3 contains 12 residues. V lost 3 bases and J lost 8, with 8 bases in between. CDR3: CASSFGGDIQYF. The CDR3, as DNA: TGTGCCAGCAGCTTCGGCGGCGACATTCAGTACTTC.

This rearrangement joins TRBV3-1 (or the pseudogene TRBV3-2) to TRBJ1-2; D not certain. The CDR3 is 13 amino acids. V was trimmed by 5 bases and J by 4 bases, leaving 11 bases between them. From germline, CDR1 is LGHDT and CDR2 YNNKEL (reference sequence). CDR3 sequence reads: CASSIGLTYGYTF. The CDR3 DNA is TGTGCCAGCAGCATTGGACTGACCTATGGCTACACCTTC.

This sequence joins TRBV6-2 or TRBV6-3 and TRBJ1-1; a weak D match, TRBD1 (5 bases). Looked up from germline, CDR1 is MNHEY and CDR2 is SVGEGT. CDR3 length: 15 residues. V was cut by 5 bases and J by 5 bases, with 18 bases left in between. CDR3 sequence reads: CASSLHGGLRTEAFF. The DNA of the CDR3 is TGTGCCAGCAGTCTCCACGGGGGGTTAAGAACTGAAGCTTTCTTT.

The DNA of the CDR3 is TGTGCCAGCTCACAGTCTAGCGGCAATGAGCAGTTCTTC. Amino acids: CASSQSSGNEQFF. The chain employs TRBV18 and TRBJ2-1, with 7 bases that match TRBD2. V lost 4 bases to trimming and J lost 6 bases; unmatched junction nucleotides: 3. The CDR3 covers 13 residues. From germline, CDR1 is KGHSH and CDR2 LQKENI.

The rearrangement joins TRBV20-1 to TRBJ2-2; TRBD2 agrees at 8 bases. The length of the CDR3 is 14 residues. Germline CDR1 DFQATT, CDR2 SNEGSKA (reference sequence). Trimming cost V 3 bases and J 6 bases; bases outside gene matches: 6. In nucleotides, the CDR3 is TGCAGTGCTAGTCTCGCGGGGGGTTCCGGGGAGCTGTTTTTT. It translates to CSASLAGGSGELFF.

This clone was counted a few times. The genes are TRBV7-2 and TRBJ2-7; 7 nucleotides match TRBD2. The CDR3 is 14 amino acids. J lost 4 bases, V lost 5 bases, and 8 bases had no gene match. Germline CDR1 is SGHTA and CDR2 is FQGNSA. Here the CDR3 reads CASSHGPSGYEQYF. CDR3 DNA: TGTGCCAGCAGCCACGGGCCTAGCGGTTACGAGCAGTACTTC.

V usage is TRBV12-3 or TRBV12-4 and J usage is TRBJ1-2; TRBD1 is a possible D gene (5 bases). V was shortened by 3 bases and J by 3 bases, with 8 bases between the two germline ends. The CDR3 spans 13 residues. This chain's CDR3 is CASSLTADYGYTF. In DNA form, the CDR3 reads TGTGCCAGCAGTTTGACAGCTGACTATGGCTACACCTTC.

The chain links TRBV7-9 to TRBJ1-5, with 7 positions matching TRBD1. With 6 bases clipped from V and 1 base from J, the junction kept 3 bases outside the gene matches. The germline CDR1 and CDR2 sequences are SEHNR and FQNEAQ (reference sequence). The CDR3 sequence is 14 residues long. This CDR3 is CASSMTGSNQPQHF. CDR3 in DNA: TGTGCCAGCAGTATGACAGGGAGCAATCAGCCCCAGCATTTT.

This sequence joins TRBV3-1 (or the pseudogene TRBV3-2) and TRBJ1-1, with a weak D call TRBD1 (6 bases). Germline CDR1 and CDR2: LGHDT and YNNKEL (reference sequence). The CDR3 has 13 amino acids. V shed 8 bases and J shed 2 bases, with 12 bases lying between them. In DNA form, the CDR3 reads TGTGCCAGCGGCAGGGGTATTAACACTGAAGCTTTCTTT. Protein: CASGRGINTEAFF.

The rearrangement links TRBV10-2 to TRBJ2-1; 8 nucleotides match TRBD2. CDR1 is WSHSY, CDR2 SAAADI, per germline. This CDR3 is built from 12 residues. The ends lost 5 bases at V and 8 bases at J; junction bases unmatched: 2. This chain's CDR3 is CASSPGGDEQFF. DNA of the CDR3: TGCGCCAGCAGTCCCGGGGGGGATGAGCAGTTCTTC.

The chain joins TRBV5-1 to TRBJ1-4, with 7 positions matching TRBD1. This CDR3 comprises 14 residues. Trimming removed 2 bases from V and 4 bases from J; junction bases left unmatched: 2. Germline V lookup: CDR1 SGHRS, CDR2 YFSETQ. As DNA, the CDR3 is TGCGCCAGCAGCTTCGGACAGGTTAATGAAAAACTGTTTTTT. Translating it yields CASSFGQVNEKLFF.

The rearrangement links TRBV18 to TRBJ1-1; D is undetermined. The CDR3 extends over 16 amino acids. Trimming removed 3 bases at V and 3 bases at J, with 17 bases between. Per germline, CDR1 KGHSH and CDR2 LQKENI. CDR3 DNA: TGTGCCAGCTCACCGCCCCGCAGAGGTTCCGACACTGAAGCTTTCTTT. It codes for CASSPPRRGSDTEAFF.

This chain uses TRBV28 with TRBJ2-7, with D maybe TRBD2 (5 bases). This CDR3 contains 14 residues. Looked up from germline, CDR1 is MDHEN and CDR2 is SYDVKM. V was cut by 2 bases and J by 4 bases, with 12 bases left in between. The CDR3 sequence: CASSLAGHGYEQYF. In DNA form, the CDR3 reads TGTGCCAGCAGTTTAGCGGGTCACGGTTACGAGCAGTACTTC.

This chain joins TRBV27 and TRBJ2-3; D not certain. V was cut by 6 bases and J by 5 bases, with 15 bases left in between. The CDR3 totals 14 residues. CDR1 MNHEY and CDR2 SMNVEV come from the germline V gene (reference sequence). CDR3 in DNA: TGTGCCAGCAGCGGAACGAGACTTCAAGATACGCAGTATTTT. Protein sequence: CASSGTRLQDTQYF.

This clone was seen only a few times. The rearrangement uses TRBV19 and TRBJ2-7; the match to TRBD1 covers 7 bases. The CDR3 extends over 14 amino acids. Trimming removed 4 bases from V and 0 bases from J; junction bases left unmatched: 3. Germline CDR1 LNHDA, CDR2 SQIVND (reference sequence). CDR3 loop: CASSRDSGSYEQYF. The DNA of the CDR3 is TGTGCCAGTAGTAGGGACAGCGGCTCCTACGAGCAGTACTTC.

This clone has only one observation. DNA for the CDR3: TGTGCCAGCAGCGTAGGAGGGGGAACAGGGGACAAACTGTTTTTT. Translation gives CASSVGGGTGDKLFF. This chain joins TRBV9 and TRBJ1-4; 7 nucleotides line up with TRBD1. Per the germline V gene, CDR1 is SGDLS and CDR2 is YYNGEE. The CDR3 covers 15 residues. V shed 0 bases, J shed 11 bases, and the junction held 10 bases outside the gene matches.

The chain has TRBV11-2 and TRBJ1-2; 7 bases are a match to TRBD1. From germline, CDR1 is SGHAT and CDR2 FQNNGV. J gave up 5 bases and V 0 bases, and 6 bases lay outside the gene matches. The CDR3 length is 15 residues. CDR3 amino acids: CASSLEQGYRYGYTF. In DNA, the CDR3 is TGTGCCAGCAGCTTAGAACAGGGGTATAGGTATGGCTACACCTTC.